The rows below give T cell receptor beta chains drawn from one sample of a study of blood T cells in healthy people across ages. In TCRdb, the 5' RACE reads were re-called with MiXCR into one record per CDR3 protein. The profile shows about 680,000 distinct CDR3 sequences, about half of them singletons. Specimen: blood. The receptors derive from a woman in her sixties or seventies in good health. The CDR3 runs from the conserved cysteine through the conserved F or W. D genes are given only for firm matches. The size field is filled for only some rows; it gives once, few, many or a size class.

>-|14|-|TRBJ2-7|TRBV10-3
CAISEGGILNEQYF
TGTGCCATCAGTGAGGGCGGTATCCTCAATGAGCAGTACTTC
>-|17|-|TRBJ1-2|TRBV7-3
CASSLDGATGANYGYTF
TGTGCCAGCAGCTTAGATGGTGCGACAGGAGCTAACTATGGCTACACCTTC
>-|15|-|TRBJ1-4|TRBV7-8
CASSLVVWENEKLFF
TGTGCCAGCAGCTTAGTAGTGTGGGAGAATGAAAAACTGTTTTTT
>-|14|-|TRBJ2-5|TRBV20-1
CSASWPGFSETQYF
TGCAGTGCTAGTTGGCCGGGCTTTTCAGAGACCCAGTACTTC
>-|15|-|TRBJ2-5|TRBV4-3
CASSQDWGERETQYF
TGCGCCAGCAGCCAAGATTGGGGAGAACGGGAGACCCAGTACTTC
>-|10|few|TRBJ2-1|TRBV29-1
CSVVHNEQFF
TGCAGCGTTGTTCACAATGAGCAGTTCTTC
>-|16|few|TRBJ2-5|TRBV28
CASRGAGGLRRETQYF
TGTGCCAGCAGAGGGGCAGGGGGGTTACGTAGAGAGACCCAGTACTTC
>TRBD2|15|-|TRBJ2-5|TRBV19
CASSISSGDYNEQYF
TGTGCCAGTAGTATCTCTAGCGGGGACTACAATGAGCAGTACTTC
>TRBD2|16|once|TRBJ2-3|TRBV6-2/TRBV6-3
CASSYTTSGHADTQYF
TGTGCCAGCAGTTACACGACTAGCGGACACGCAGATACGCAGTATTTT
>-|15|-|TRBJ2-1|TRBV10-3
CAIKGAGAKDNEQFF
TGTGCCATCAAGGGGGCGGGAGCAAAAGACAATGAGCAGTTCTTC
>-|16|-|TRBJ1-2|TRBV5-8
CASSLRSQPRDYGYTF
TGTGCCAGCAGCTTGCGCAGTCAGCCCCGTGACTATGGCTACACCTTC
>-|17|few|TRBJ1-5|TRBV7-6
CASSLVSGAPGNQPQHF
TGTGCCAGCAGCTTAGTTTCGGGGGCGCCGGGCAATCAGCCCCAGCATTTT
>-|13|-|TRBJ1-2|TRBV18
CASSDGTYYGYTF
TGTGCCAGCTCAGACGGGACGTACTATGGCTACACCTTC
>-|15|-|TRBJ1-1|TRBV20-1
CSASEQGFVNTEAFF
TGCAGTGCTAGTGAACAGGGATTTGTGAACACTGAAGCTTTCTTT
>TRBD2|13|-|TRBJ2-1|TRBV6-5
CASSATGGTEQFF
TGTGCCAGCAGTGCAACCGGGGGGACGGAGCAGTTCTTC
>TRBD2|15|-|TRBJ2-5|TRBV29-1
CSVVVLSGTIETQYF
TGCAGCGTTGTCGTCCTTAGCGGGACTATAGAGACCCAGTACTTC
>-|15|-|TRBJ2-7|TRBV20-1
CSARNHIIASYEQYF
TGCAGTGCTAGGAACCACATCATCGCCTCCTACGAGCAGTACTTC
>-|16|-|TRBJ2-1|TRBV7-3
CASSLEVRASRHEQFF
TGTGCCAGCAGCTTAGAAGTGAGGGCTAGTCGCCACGAGCAGTTCTTC
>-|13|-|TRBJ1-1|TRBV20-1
CSARVGVGTEAFF
TGCAGTGCTAGAGTAGGGGTTGGCACTGAAGCTTTCTTT
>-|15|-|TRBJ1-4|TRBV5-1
CASRLRQATDEKLFF
TGCGCCAGCAGACTCCGACAGGCAACTGATGAAAAACTGTTTTTT
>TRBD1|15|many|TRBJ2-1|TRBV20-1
CSARDQGQGKAEQFF
TGCAGTGCTAGAGATCAGGGACAGGGGAAGGCTGAGCAGTTCTTC
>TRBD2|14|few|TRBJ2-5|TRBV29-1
CSAEGGGGQETQYF
TGCAGCGCCGAGGGCGGGGGGGGCCAAGAGACCCAGTACTTC
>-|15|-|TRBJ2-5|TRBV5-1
CASNLDPRGGETQYF
TGCGCCAGCAACCTGGACCCTCGGGGCGGAGAGACCCAGTACTTC
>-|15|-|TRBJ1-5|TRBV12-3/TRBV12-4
CASSFSRDSNQPQHF
TGTGCCAGCAGTTTCTCGCGGGATAGCAATCAGCCCCAGCATTTT
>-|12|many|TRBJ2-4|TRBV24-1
CATRDPKNIQYF
TGTGCCACCAGGGACCCCAAAAACATTCAGTACTTC
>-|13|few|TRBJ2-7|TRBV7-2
CASSPRRSYEQYF
TGTGCCAGCAGCCCAAGAAGATCCTACGAGCAGTACTTC
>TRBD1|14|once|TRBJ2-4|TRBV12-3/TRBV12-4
CASSLSQGADIQYF
TGTGCCAGCAGTTTAAGTCAGGGGGCAGACATTCAGTACTTC
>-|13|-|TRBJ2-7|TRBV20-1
CSATGKVTYEQYF
TGCAGTGCTACCGGGAAGGTGACCTACGAGCAGTACTTC
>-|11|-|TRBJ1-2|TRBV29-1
CSVATGGGYTF
TGCAGCGTTGCCACAGGAGGGGGCTACACCTTC
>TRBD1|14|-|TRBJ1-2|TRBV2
CASSGDSLPYGYTF
TGTGCCAGCAGCGGGGACAGCCTACCCTATGGCTACACCTTC
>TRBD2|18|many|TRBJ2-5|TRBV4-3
CASSQDWTSGSRMETQYF
TGCGCCAGCAGCCAAGATTGGACTAGCGGGAGCCGAATGGAGACCCAGTACTTC
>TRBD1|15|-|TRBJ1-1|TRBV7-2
CASSSVQGRRTEAFF
TGTGCCAGCAGCTCCGTACAGGGGAGGAGGACTGAAGCTTTCTTT
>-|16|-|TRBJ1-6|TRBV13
CASSLSYSSHNSPLHF
TGTGCCAGCAGCTTATCCTACAGCTCCCATAATTCACCCCTCCACTTT
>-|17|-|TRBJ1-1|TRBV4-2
CASSQVVIQGTPTEAFF
TGTGCCAGCAGCCAAGTCGTTATTCAGGGGACCCCGACTGAAGCTTTCTTT
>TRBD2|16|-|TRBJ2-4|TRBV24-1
CATSGTSGSAKNIQYF
TGTGCCACCAGTGGGACTAGCGGGAGCGCCAAAAACATTCAGTACTTC
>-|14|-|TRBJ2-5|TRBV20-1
CSARLGGGQETQYF
TGCAGTGCTCGTTTGGGGGGAGGCCAAGAGACCCAGTACTTC
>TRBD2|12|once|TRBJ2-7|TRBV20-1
CSARLAVYEQYF
TGCAGTGCTAGACTAGCGGTTTACGAGCAGTACTTC
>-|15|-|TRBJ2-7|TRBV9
CASSVAEGRNNEQYF
TGTGCCAGCAGCGTAGCAGAAGGCCGTAACAATGAGCAGTACTTC
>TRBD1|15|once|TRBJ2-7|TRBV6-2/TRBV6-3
CASSYGGTGAYEQYF
TGTGCCAGCAGTTACGGGGGGACAGGGGCCTACGAGCAGTACTTC
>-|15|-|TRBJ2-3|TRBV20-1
CSASAQTTSTDTQYF
TGCAGTGCTAGCGCACAGACTACCAGCACAGATACGCAGTATTTT
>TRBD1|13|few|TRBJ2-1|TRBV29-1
CSVGQGAYNEQFF
TGCAGCGTTGGACAGGGTGCCTACAATGAGCAGTTCTTC
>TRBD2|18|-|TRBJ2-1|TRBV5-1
CASSLTGGNLAGGNEQFF
TGCGCCAGCAGCTTGACAGGGGGCAATCTAGCGGGAGGAAATGAGCAGTTCTTC
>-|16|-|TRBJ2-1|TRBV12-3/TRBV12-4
CASSPDGESSYNEQFF
TGTGCCAGCAGTCCCGACGGGGAGAGCTCCTACAATGAGCAGTTCTTC
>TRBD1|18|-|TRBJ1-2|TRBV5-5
CASSLVGRQGGSYYGYTF
TGTGCCAGCAGCTTGGTTGGTAGACAGGGCGGGAGTTACTATGGCTACACCTTC